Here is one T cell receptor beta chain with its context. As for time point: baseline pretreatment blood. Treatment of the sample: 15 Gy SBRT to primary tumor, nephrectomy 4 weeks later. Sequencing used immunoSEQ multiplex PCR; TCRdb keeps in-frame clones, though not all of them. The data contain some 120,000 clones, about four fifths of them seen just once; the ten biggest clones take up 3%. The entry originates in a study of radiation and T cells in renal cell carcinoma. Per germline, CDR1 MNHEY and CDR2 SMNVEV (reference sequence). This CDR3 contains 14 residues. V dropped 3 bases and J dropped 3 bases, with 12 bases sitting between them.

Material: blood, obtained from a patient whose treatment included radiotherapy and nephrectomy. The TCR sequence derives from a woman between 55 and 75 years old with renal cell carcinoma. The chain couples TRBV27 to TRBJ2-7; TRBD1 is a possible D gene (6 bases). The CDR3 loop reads CASSFGTQNYEQYF. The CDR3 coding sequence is TGTGCCAGCAGTTTCGGGACACAGAACTACGAGCAGTACTTC.